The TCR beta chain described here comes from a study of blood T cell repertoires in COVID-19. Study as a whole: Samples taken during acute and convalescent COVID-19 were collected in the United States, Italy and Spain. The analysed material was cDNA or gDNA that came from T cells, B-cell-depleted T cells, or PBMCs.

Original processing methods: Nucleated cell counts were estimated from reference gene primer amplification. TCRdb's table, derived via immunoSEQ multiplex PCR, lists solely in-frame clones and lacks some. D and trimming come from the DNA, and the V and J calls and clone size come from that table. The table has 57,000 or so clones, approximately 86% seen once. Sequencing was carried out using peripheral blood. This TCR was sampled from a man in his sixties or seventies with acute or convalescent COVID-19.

The CDR3 coding sequence is TGCGCCAGCAGACAACAGGGGCTAAGGAACACTGAAGCTTTCTTT. Translating it yields CASRQQGLRNTEAFF. The chain links TRBV5-1 to TRBJ1-1; TRBD1 aligns across 7 bases. This CDR3 region has 15 residues. V lost 5 bases and J lost 1; bases outside the gene matches: 8. Germline values: CDR1 SGHRS, CDR2 YFSETQ. The full variable domain, in which reference TRBV5-1 and TRBJ1-1 provide the parts outside the CDR3, is KAGVTQTPRYLIKTRGQQVTLSCSPISGHRSVSWYQQTPGQGLQFLFEYFSETQRNKGNFPGRFSGRQFSNSRSEMNVSTLELGDSALYLCASRQQGLRNTEAFFGQGTRLTVV.